This TCR beta chain appears in the sequencing data of a study of T cells expressing NK-cell markers. The study, taken as a whole, reports: Uncertainty persisted over the HCMV specificity of expanded NKG2C+ T cell clones. Also leading the CD3+CD56-NKG2C+ fraction in a handful of donors were these clonotypes.

To note about this clonotype: As yet, its antigen is unknown.

Germline V lookup: CDR1 SQVTM, CDR2 ANQGSEA. The CDR3 is 13 amino acids. With the 5' RACE reads reprocessed, TCRdb shows one record per CDR3 protein and no DNA. There are 300,000 to 500,000 distinct CDR3 sequences in the sample, with about 10% held by the top ten. The TCR sequence derives from a woman between 50 and 59 years old in good health. V usage is TRBV29-1 and J usage is TRBJ2-5; TCRdb designates TRBD2, a call that cannot be tested without DNA. Sequences were obtained from blood T cells: a sorted CD56 or NKG2C T cell subset, CD4+ or CD8+ T cells, or bulk PBMC T cells (not recorded which). CDR3 sequence reads: CSSQGGRGETQYF.